Sequencing of this T cell receptor beta chain was carried out in a study of cytomegalovirus exposure and HLA in healthy donors. Study-level points and caveats: About 87% or about 30% of the time was how often most TCR beta V segments were productive, according to an earlier analysis.

This PCR relied on a set of 60 Vbeta primers and 13 Jbeta primers. Generated by immunoSEQ multiplex PCR, the TCRdb table keeps only in-frame clones and is missing some. Among under 200,000 clones listed, 84% were seen once. With regard to this clone: Its antigen is unknown.

Germline CDR1 LNHDA, CDR2 SQIVND (reference sequence). The trim removed 5 bases at V and 0 bases at J, leaving 2 bases unmatched. The CDR3 contains 16 residues. J is TRBJ2-3 and V is TRBV19; 13 bases align to TRBD2. Sequenced input: PBMCs. This TCR derives from a man between 50 and 59 years old in good health and CMV-seropositive. In nucleotides, the CDR3 is TGTGCCAGTAGTCCGGGACTAGCGGGGAGCACAGATACGCAGTATTTT. Protein product: CASSPGLAGSTDTQYF.